This T cell receptor (beta chain) was sequenced during a study of response to subunit inactivated influenza vaccine (dated by TCRdb to 2016 to 2018). As for the study more broadly: To follow how T cells responded to a trivalent subunit inactivated influenza vaccine, the researchers relied on deep quantitative profiling of the T cell receptor repertoire.

Receptor libraries were prepared by RT-PCR. TCRdb names Illumina HiSeq 2500 as the instrument used. TCRdb's own reprocessing of the public reads used fastp at Q25 and MiXCR and kept productive beta chains. All rows with the same CDR3 protein become a single entry with the most common DNA and genes. This sample lists hundreds of thousands of distinct CDR3 sequences; approximately 14% were detected once. The ten largest make up around 10% of the sample. Of note for this clonotype: The antigen it binds to is not known. No much larger clone exists at a distance of one base, and base qualities are not known.

The CDR3 has 11 amino acids, counting the end cysteine and phenylalanine. CDR3 DNA is the only sequence kept; it has 33 bases, read in frame from the first base. In the germline V gene, CDR1 corresponds to SQVTM and CDR2 to ANQGSEA. V loses 4 bases, J loses 3 bases, and the germline ends lie 7 bases apart. Findings and caveats that apply to the study as a whole: It was suggested by the authors that each seasonal influenza vaccination may recruit only a limited number of new T cells.

The sequence was collected from a man in his fifties who received an inactivated influenza vaccine. Donor details come from another sample of the same person, matched by shared clones. The chain is encoded by TRBV29-1 joined to TRBJ2-7; confidence is insufficient to name the D gene. The sequences come from PBMCs from blood, collected 12 days after vaccination. CDR3 region: CSVGQNYEQYF. The sequence in DNA is TGCAGCGTTGGTCAGAACTACGAGCAGTACTTC.